The 19 T cell receptor beta chains listed next were all sequenced from one sample in a study of CD8 T cells in ankylosing spondylitis. TCRdb ran MiXCR on the 5' RACE reads and lists one entry per CDR3 protein. Of about 510,000 distinct CDR3 sequences listed, approximately 5% were seen once; the top ten hold 3.5%. General study results and limits: Ankylosing spondylitis blood appeared to carry a characteristic TCR beta motif of under ten highly homologous variants.

What these receptors recognize is not known. Sequenced input: blood, either unsorted or a sorted T cell fraction (not recorded which). The receptors here all came from a male donor with ankylosing spondylitis.

The chain joins TRBV7-2 to TRBJ2-1, with 11 nucleotides matching TRBD2. The germline gives CDR1 SGHTA, CDR2 FQGNSA. The CDR3 covers 18 residues. With 0 bases clipped from V and 1 base from J, the junction kept 5 bases outside the gene matches. CDR3 sequence (DNA): TGTGCCAGCAGCTTAGCCTGGGGACTAGCGGCATCCTACAATGAGCAGTTCTTC. This sequence encodes CASSLAWGLAASYNEQFF.

This clonotype was detected many times. This sequence joins TRBV20-1 and TRBJ2-5; no clear D. The ends were cut back, 0 bases at V and 7 bases at J, with 15 bases in the middle. Germline values: CDR1 DFQATT, CDR2 SNEGSKA (reference sequence). The CDR3 is made up of 14 amino acids. The CDR3 here is CSARDGRGWGTQYF. The CDR3 DNA reads TGCAGTGCTAGAGACGGTCGAGGCTGGGGGACCCAGTACTTC.

The chain is built from TRBV12-3 or TRBV12-4 and TRBJ2-1; TRBD2 matches 11 bases. J was trimmed by 5 bases and V by 5 bases; bases with no gene match: 14. The CDR3 totals 18 residues. CDR3 bases: TGTGCCAGCAGTCCCTATGACCTACTAGCGGGAGTCCACAATGAGCAGTTCTTC. Protein sequence: CASSPYDLLAGVHNEQFF.

This clonotype occurred many times. The chain links TRBV11-2 to TRBJ1-4, with TRBD1 identical over 7 bases. The CDR3 contains 17 residues. The V segment lost 2 bases and the J segment 2 bases; nucleotides outside the gene matches: 8. CDR1 SGHAT and CDR2 FQNNGV come from the germline V gene. The DNA of the CDR3 is TGTGCCAGCAGCTTAAGGCAGGGGGGAAGCACTAATGAAAAACTGTTTTTT. This sequence encodes CASSLRQGGSTNEKLFF.

This clonotype was seen more than once but under ten times. The chain combines TRBV14 with TRBJ2-7; 9 bases fit TRBD1. V was pared by 0 bases and J by 2 bases, with 5 bases of the junction left unmatched. Germline values: CDR1 SGHDN, CDR2 FVKESK. The CDR3 sequence is 16 residues long. DNA for the CDR3: TGTGCCAGCAGCCAAGATCCGAGGACAGGGGCCTACGAGCAGTACTTC. This codes for CASSQDPRTGAYEQYF. The variable domain in full, completed from reference TRBV14 and TRBJ2-7, reads EAGVTQFPSHSVIEKGQTVTLRCDPISGHDNLYWYRRVMGKEIKFLLHFVKESKQDESGMPNNRFLAERTGGTYSTLKVQPAELEDSGVYFCASSQDPRTGAYEQYFGPGTRLTVT.

This clonotype was seen repeatedly, ten times or more. This sequence joins TRBV4-2 and TRBJ2-5; 10 nucleotides agree with TRBD2. The V and J ends lost 0 bases and 6 bases, in that order; junction bases with no gene match: 10. From germline, CDR1 is LGHNA and CDR2 YNFKEQ. CDR3 length equals 17 residues. The CDR3 region is CASSQDLLAGVSKTQYF. DNA for the CDR3: TGTGCCAGCAGCCAAGATCTCCTAGCGGGAGTTTCGAAGACCCAGTACTTC.

This clonotype was picked up many times. This chain links TRBV24-1 with TRBJ2-2, with TRBD1 identical over 10 bases. From germline, CDR1 is KGHDR and CDR2 SFDVKD. The CDR3 contains 15 residues. Trimming removed 7 bases from V and 4 bases from J; junction bases left unmatched: 5. For the CDR3, the DNA is TGTGCCACCAGGAGCGGGACAGGGGTCACCGGGGAGCTGTTTTTT. Encoded protein: CATRSGTGVTGELFF.

There are many counts of this clonotype. V gene TRBV20-1 combines with J gene TRBJ1-2; TRBD1 agrees at 8 bases. J lost 6 bases, V lost 3 bases, and 15 bases had no gene match. The CDR3 contains 16 residues. Germline V CDR1 and CDR2: DFQATT, SNEGSKA (reference sequence). The CDR3 loop is CSASPLDRGGKDGYTF. DNA for the CDR3: TGCAGTGCTAGTCCTCTAGACAGGGGAGGGAAGGATGGCTACACCTTC.

This chain joins TRBV28 and TRBJ1-2; TRBD1 is a possible D gene (5 bases). This CDR3 contains 14 residues. The germline V gene has CDR1 MDHEN and CDR2 SYDVKM. V shed 2 bases and J shed 8 bases, with 15 bases lying between them. CDR3 sequence: CASSLQGYPGGYTF. In DNA form, the CDR3 reads TGTGCCAGCAGTTTACAGGGCTACCCCGGCGGCTACACCTTC.

This clonotype appeared many times. V gene TRBV18 combines with J gene TRBJ1-1, with 8 bases aligning to TRBD1. The CDR3 is 13 amino acids. The V gene end was trimmed by 8 bases and the J gene end by 5 bases; junction bases not matched to a gene: 7. Germline CDR1 and CDR2: KGHSH and LQKENI. CDR3 region: CASGSGQETEAFF. The CDR3 DNA reads TGTGCCAGCGGATCGGGACAGGAGACTGAAGCTTTCTTT.

In this sample, this clonotype turned up many times. The chain joins TRBV5-1 to TRBJ2-5; tentatively, D is TRBD2 (6 bases). The CDR3 has 16 residues. From germline, CDR1 is SGHRS and CDR2 YFSETQ. The ends were cut back, 2 bases at V and 1 base at J, with 15 bases in the middle. As DNA, the CDR3 is TGCGCCAGCAGCTTTTGGGGACGGGGAGGCCAAGAGACCCAGTACTTC. This translates into CASSFWGRGGQETQYF.

This clonotype was seen repeatedly, ten times or more. The chain couples TRBV4-3 to TRBJ2-1, with D possibly matching TRBD2 (6 bases). The CDR3 spans 16 residues. Germline CDR1 reads LGHNA; CDR2 reads YSLEER. With 3 bases removed from V and 9 bases from J, the gap between germline ends came to 21 bases. CDR3 residues: CASSHPPGLNLGEQFF. Written as DNA, the CDR3 is TGCGCCAGCAGCCATCCCCCGGGACTCAACCTGGGTGAGCAGTTCTTC.

CDR3 in amino acids: CSAMTSGAYNEQFF. The CDR3 coding sequence is TGCAGTGCGATGACTAGCGGGGCCTACAATGAGCAGTTCTTC. This chain joins TRBV20-1 and TRBJ2-1, with 11 bases aligning to TRBD2. Germline loops: CDR1 DFQATT, CDR2 SNEGSKA (reference sequence). V trimming: 6 bases; J trimming: 2 bases; junction bases outside the gene matches: 3. CDR3 size: 14 residues.

This clonotype was counted at least ten times. The chain employs TRBV12-3 or TRBV12-4 and TRBJ2-7, with D possibly TRBD1 on 5 matching bases. CDR3 length: 14 residues. Trimming cost V 2 bases and J 7 bases, with 15 bases left between them. The CDR3 region is CASSLTGTRWEQYF. The CDR3 bases are TGTGCCAGCAGTTTAACAGGAACCCGCTGGGAGCAGTACTTC.

Many counts were recorded for this clonotype. This chain uses TRBV29-1 with TRBJ2-7; no clear D gene. Germline CDR1 and CDR2: SQVTM and ANQGSEA. The CDR3 is 11 residues long. V lost 3 bases to trimming and J lost 2 bases, with 5 bases between them. The CDR3 spells CSVDGTYEQYF. The CDR3 nucleotides are TGCAGCGTTGACGGAACCTACGAGCAGTACTTC.

This clonotype was detected ten times or more. This chain connects TRBV28 to TRBJ2-3; D ambiguous. Trimming cost V 4 bases and J 0 bases, with 11 bases left between them. Germline CDR1 reads MDHEN; CDR2 reads SYDVKM. The length of the CDR3 is 15 residues. The DNA of the CDR3 is TGTGCCAGCAGTTCGACAACCCCCAGCACAGATACGCAGTATTTT. This encodes CASSSTTPSTDTQYF.

This clonotype was counted many times. Here the CDR3 DNA reads TGTGCCAGTAGCCAGCGGACGTACTCCTACGAGCAGTACTTC. The encoded protein is CASSQRTYSYEQYF. J is TRBJ2-7 and V is TRBV19; maybe TRBD2 (5 bases). Germline V gene data show CDR1 as LNHDA and CDR2 as SQIVND (reference sequence). The CDR3 runs to 14 residues. V was shortened by 6 bases and J by 0 bases, with 12 bases between the two germline ends.

This clonotype was seen many times. V is TRBV5-1 and J is TRBJ2-1; D is unclear. CDR1 is SGHRS, CDR2 YFSETQ, per germline. The CDR3 runs to 11 residues. Trimming left V 3 bases short and J 8 bases short, with 6 bases between. This CDR3 is CASSSEDEQFF. The CDR3 DNA reads TGCGCCAGCAGCTCAGAGGATGAGCAGTTCTTC.

This clonotype was counted at least ten times. The chain links TRBV12-3 or TRBV12-4 to TRBJ2-1, with 10 bases lining up with TRBD1. The CDR3 is 16 amino acids. V lost 2 bases, J lost 8 bases, and 9 bases stayed unmatched. The CDR3 protein is CASSLYGTGVSDEQFF. For the CDR3, the DNA is TGTGCCAGCAGTTTATACGGGACAGGGGTTTCCGATGAGCAGTTCTTC.